Detailed here is one T cell receptor beta chain. The data derive from a study of identifying expanded T cells in peripheral blood. The protocol was immunoSEQ multiplex PCR, while the TCRdb copy is restricted to in-frame clones and leaves out a portion. The top ten clones hold approximately 5% of a sample with roughly 96,000 clones, roughly 86% of them seen once. Trimming at V came to 7 bases and at J to 2 bases, leaving 4 bases not matched to a gene. The CDR3 is 14 amino acids. CDR1 is SGHRS and CDR2 is YFSETQ in the germline V gene. This TCR derives from a person between 18 and 70 years old in good health. The V and J genes are TRBV5-1 and TRBJ2-3; 10 bases match TRBD2. Sequenced input: blood. The CDR3 is CASALAGPTDTQYF. CDR3 in DNA: TGCGCCAGCGCACTAGCGGGGCCCACAGATACGCAGTATTTT.